These T cell receptor beta chains were read from a single sample in a study of blood T cell repertoires in COVID-19. Using immunoSEQ multiplex PCR, the repertoire was profiled, and TCRdb retains in-frame clones only, with some absent. The repertoire holds some 250,000 clones, with around four fifths as singletons. The sample was peripheral blood. The source is a woman aged 60-75 years with active or convalescent COVID-19. Both conserved end residues are part of each CDR3. D genes are given only for firm matches. The size field is filled for only some rows; it gives once, few, many or a size class.

v_gene: TRBV5-1; abundance: few; j_gene: TRBJ2-2; d_gene: TRBD2; CDR3aa: CASSLLAGVPTGELFF; CDR3nt: TGCGCCAGCAGCCTACTAGCGGGGGTCCCCACCGGGGAGCTGTTTTTT
v_gene: TRBV4-1; abundance: many; j_gene: TRBJ1-4; d_gene: NA; CDR3aa: CASSQDGQGGEKLFF; CDR3nt: TGCGCCAGCAGCCAAGATGGGCAGGGAGGCGAAAAACTGTTTTTT
v_gene: TRBV7-9; abundance: NA; j_gene: TRBJ1-1; d_gene: NA; CDR3aa: CASSWAQTNTEAFF; CDR3nt: TGTGCCAGCAGCTGGGCACAGACGAACACTGAAGCTTTCTTT
v_gene: TRBV6-6; abundance: NA; j_gene: TRBJ1-4; d_gene: NA; CDR3aa: CASSLVEKLFF; CDR3nt: TGTGCCAGCAGTTTAGTTGAAAAACTGTTTTTT
v_gene: TRBV30; abundance: NA; j_gene: TRBJ1-1; d_gene: NA; CDR3aa: CAWTAGLDTEAFF; CDR3nt: TGTGCCTGGACGGCGGGGCTTGACACTGAAGCTTTCTTT
v_gene: TRBV7-2; abundance: NA; j_gene: TRBJ2-3; d_gene: TRBD2; CDR3aa: CASSRKLGGGARDTQYF; CDR3nt: TGTGCCAGCAGTCGTAAGTTAGGCGGGGGGGCCCGAGATACGCAGTATTTT
v_gene: TRBV5-4; abundance: NA; j_gene: TRBJ2-5; d_gene: TRBD2; CDR3aa: CASSLAGGAGETQYF; CDR3nt: TGTGCCAGCAGCTTGGCGGGGGGGGCGGGGGAGACCCAGTACTTC
v_gene: TRBV6-4; abundance: NA; j_gene: TRBJ2-1; d_gene: TRBD1; CDR3aa: CASSSGTGEYNEQFF; CDR3nt: TGTGCCAGCAGCTCCGGGACAGGGGAATACAATGAGCAGTTCTTC
v_gene: TRBV16; abundance: NA; j_gene: TRBJ1-4; d_gene: TRBD1; CDR3aa: CASSRTGQGNEKLFF; CDR3nt: TGTGCCAGCAGCCGGACGGGACAGGGTAATGAAAAACTGTTTTTT
v_gene: TRBV29-1; abundance: NA; j_gene: TRBJ2-1; d_gene: TRBD2; CDR3aa: CSVEGVGGGPSYNEQFF; CDR3nt: TGCAGCGTTGAAGGTGTTGGCGGGGGGCCCTCTTACAATGAGCAGTTCTTC
v_gene: TRBV5-1; abundance: NA; j_gene: TRBJ2-7; d_gene: TRBD2; CDR3aa: CASSLSGGITYEQYF; CDR3nt: TGCGCCAGCAGCTTGAGCGGGGGGATTACCTACGAGCAGTACTTC
v_gene: TRBV12-3/TRBV12-4; abundance: NA; j_gene: TRBJ1-5; d_gene: NA; CDR3aa: CASSLGQNQPQHF; CDR3nt: TGTGCCAGCAGTTTAGGACAAAATCAGCCCCAGCATTTT
v_gene: TRBV19; abundance: NA; j_gene: TRBJ2-1; d_gene: NA; CDR3aa: CASSALQAPSYNEQFF; CDR3nt: TGTGCCAGTAGTGCCCTACAGGCGCCCTCCTACAATGAGCAGTTCTTC
v_gene: TRBV6-5; abundance: NA; j_gene: TRBJ1-2; d_gene: TRBD1; CDR3aa: CASSNRGRGGYTF; CDR3nt: TGTGCCAGCAGTAACAGGGGGCGCGGTGGCTACACCTTC
v_gene: TRBV7-9; abundance: NA; j_gene: TRBJ2-7; d_gene: NA; CDR3aa: CAAGGNGYEQYF; CDR3nt: TGTGCCGCAGGTGGAAACGGCTACGAGCAGTACTTC
v_gene: TRBV5-1; abundance: NA; j_gene: TRBJ1-1; d_gene: NA; CDR3aa: CASSYNRLRENTEAFF; CDR3nt: TGCGCCAGCAGTTACAACCGGCTTCGGGAGAACACTGAAGCTTTCTTT
v_gene: TRBV11-1; abundance: NA; j_gene: TRBJ2-5; d_gene: NA; CDR3aa: CASSFQANQETQYF; CDR3nt: TGTGCCAGCAGCTTCCAGGCTAACCAAGAGACCCAGTACTTC
v_gene: TRBV18; abundance: few; j_gene: TRBJ2-7; d_gene: TRBD1; CDR3aa: CASSPDRGPSYEQYF; CDR3nt: TGTGCCAGCTCGCCTGACAGGGGGCCGTCCTACGAGCAGTACTTC
v_gene: TRBV7-9; abundance: NA; j_gene: TRBJ2-3; d_gene: TRBD1; CDR3aa: CASSPPDRVSTDTQYF; CDR3nt: TGTGCCAGCAGCCCGCCTGACAGGGTTAGCACAGATACGCAGTATTTT
v_gene: TRBV4-1; abundance: few; j_gene: TRBJ1-2; d_gene: TRBD1; CDR3aa: CASSQVDRDHGYTF; CDR3nt: TGCGCCAGCAGCCAAGTCGACAGGGACCATGGCTACACCTTC
v_gene: TRBV6-5; abundance: NA; j_gene: TRBJ1-1; d_gene: TRBD1; CDR3aa: CASSYRGQGVISAFF; CDR3nt: TGTGCCAGCAGTTACAGGGGTCAGGGGGTTATTTCGGCTTTCTTT
v_gene: TRBV30; abundance: NA; j_gene: TRBJ2-6; d_gene: NA; CDR3aa: CAWTPPGNSGANVLTF; CDR3nt: TGTGCCTGGACCCCCCCAGGGAACTCTGGGGCCAACGTCCTGACTTTC